This TCR beta chain stems from a study of cytomegalovirus exposure and HLA in healthy donors. The V gene's germline CDR1 is SGHDT and CDR2 YYEEEE. Trimming shortened V by 0 bases and J by 3 bases, and 13 bases separated the two germline ends. This CDR3 region has 15 residues. Study-level results: In vitro, three CMV-associated chains proved specific for CMV antigens.

PCR was performed using 60 Vbeta and 13 Jbeta primers. The assay was immunoSEQ multiplex PCR, and TCRdb's table has in-frame clones only and misses some. The data show about 180,000 clones, roughly 80% seen once. About this clone: Its matching antigen is unknown.

The donors comprised healthy bone marrow donors. The sequence came from a woman aged 18-29 years in good health and CMV-seropositive. Input material: PBMCs. The J gene is TRBJ2-7, the V gene TRBV5-6, with D perhaps matching TRBD2 (6 bases). This CDR3 is CASSLGAGRNYEQYF. CDR3 DNA sequence: TGTGCCAGCAGCTTGGGGGCAGGGAGGAACTACGAGCAGTACTTC.